This TCR beta chain was obtained from a study of T cell changes during pregnancy in multiple sclerosis. The CDR3 totals 17 residues. Germline CDR1 reads MGHRA; CDR2 reads YSYEKL. Trimming shortened V by 0 bases and J by 2 bases, and 16 bases separated the two germline ends. Assay: immunoSEQ multiplex PCR; the TCRdb copy retains only in-frame clones and omits some. The data contain approximately 58,000 clones, roughly 90% of them singletons. The sequence derives from a female donor with multiple sclerosis, enrolled in a pregnancy study. The specimen was peripheral blood, collected in the second trimester of pregnancy. This sequence joins TRBV4-1 and TRBJ1-2; D not resolved. For the CDR3, the DNA is TGCGCCAGCAGCCAAGATTCAGGCGGGCTACCCAACTATGGCTACACCTTC. Translating it yields CASSQDSGGLPNYGYTF.